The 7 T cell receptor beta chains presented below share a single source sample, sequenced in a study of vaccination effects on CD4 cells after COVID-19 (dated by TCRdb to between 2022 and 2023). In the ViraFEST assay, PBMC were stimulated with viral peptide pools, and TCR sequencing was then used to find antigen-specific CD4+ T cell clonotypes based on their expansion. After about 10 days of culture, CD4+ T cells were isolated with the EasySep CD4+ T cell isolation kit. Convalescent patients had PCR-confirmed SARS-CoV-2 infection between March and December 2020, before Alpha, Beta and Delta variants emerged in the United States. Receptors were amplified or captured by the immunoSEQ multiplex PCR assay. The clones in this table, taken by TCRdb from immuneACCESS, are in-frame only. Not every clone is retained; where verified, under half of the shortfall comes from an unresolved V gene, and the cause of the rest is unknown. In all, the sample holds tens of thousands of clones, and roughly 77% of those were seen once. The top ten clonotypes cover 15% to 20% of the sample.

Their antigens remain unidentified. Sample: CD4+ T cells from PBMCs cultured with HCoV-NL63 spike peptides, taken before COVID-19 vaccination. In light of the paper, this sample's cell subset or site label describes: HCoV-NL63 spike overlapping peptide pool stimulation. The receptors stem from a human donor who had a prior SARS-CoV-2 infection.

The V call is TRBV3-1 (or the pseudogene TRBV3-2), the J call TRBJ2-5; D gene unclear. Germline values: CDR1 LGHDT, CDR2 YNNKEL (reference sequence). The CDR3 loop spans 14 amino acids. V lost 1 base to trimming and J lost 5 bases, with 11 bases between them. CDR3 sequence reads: CASSQVLVDETQYF. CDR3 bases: TGTGCCAGCAGCCAAGTATTGGTGGATGAGACCCAGTACTTC.

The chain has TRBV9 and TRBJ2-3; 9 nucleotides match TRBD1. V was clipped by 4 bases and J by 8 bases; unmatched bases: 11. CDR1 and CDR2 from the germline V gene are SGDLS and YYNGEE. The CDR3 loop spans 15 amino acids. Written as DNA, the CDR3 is TGTGCCAGCAGCCTGACAGGGGGTTTTGGTGTTACGCAGTATTTT. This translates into CASSLTGGFGVTQYF.

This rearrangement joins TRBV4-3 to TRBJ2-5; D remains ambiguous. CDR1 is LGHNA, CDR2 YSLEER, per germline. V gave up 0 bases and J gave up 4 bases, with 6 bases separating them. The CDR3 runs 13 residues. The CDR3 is CASSQDFGETQYF. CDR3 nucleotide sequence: TGCGCCAGCAGCCAAGATTTCGGAGAGACCCAGTACTTC.

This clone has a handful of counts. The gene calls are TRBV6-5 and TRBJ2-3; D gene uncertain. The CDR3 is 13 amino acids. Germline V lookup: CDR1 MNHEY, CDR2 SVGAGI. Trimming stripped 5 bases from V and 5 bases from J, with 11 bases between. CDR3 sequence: CASSQSYKDTQYF. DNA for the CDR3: TGTGCCAGCAGTCAAAGCTACAAAGATACGCAGTATTTT.

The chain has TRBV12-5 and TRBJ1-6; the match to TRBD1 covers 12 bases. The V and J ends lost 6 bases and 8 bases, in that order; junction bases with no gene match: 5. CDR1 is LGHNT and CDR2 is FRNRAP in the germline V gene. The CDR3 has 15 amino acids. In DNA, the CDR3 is TGTGCTAGTGGACGGGGACAGGGGGCTGATTCACCCCTCCACTTT. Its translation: CASGRGQGADSPLHF.

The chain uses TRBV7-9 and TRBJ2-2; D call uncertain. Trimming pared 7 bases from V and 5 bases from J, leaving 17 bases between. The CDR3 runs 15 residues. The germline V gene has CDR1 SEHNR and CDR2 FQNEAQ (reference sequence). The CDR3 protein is CASTTFPPETGELFF. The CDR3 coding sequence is TGTGCCAGCACCACCTTCCCCCCCGAGACCGGGGAGCTGTTTTTT.

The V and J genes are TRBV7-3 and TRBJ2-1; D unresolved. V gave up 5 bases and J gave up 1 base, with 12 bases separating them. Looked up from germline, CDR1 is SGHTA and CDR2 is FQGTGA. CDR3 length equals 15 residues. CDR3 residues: CASSPPGFSYNEQFF. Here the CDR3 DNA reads TGTGCCAGCAGCCCCCCGGGTTTTTCCTACAATGAGCAGTTCTTC. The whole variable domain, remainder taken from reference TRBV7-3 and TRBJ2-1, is GAGVSQTPSNKVTEKGKYVELRCDPISGHTALYWYRQSLGQGPEFLIYFQGTGAADDSGLPNDRFFAVRPEGSVSTLKIQRTERGDSAVYLCASSPPGFSYNEQFFGPGTRLTVL.